One sample yielded the 9 T cell receptor beta chains listed below, sequenced in a study of blood T cell repertoires in COVID-19. Repertoires were generated with immunoSEQ multiplex PCR, while TCRdb's copy carries only in-frame clones and drops some. The sample has some 260,000 clones, roughly 86% seen once. Material for sequencing was peripheral blood. The receptor set was obtained from a woman aged 25-40 years with acute or convalescent COVID-19.

The gene calls are TRBV18 and TRBJ2-5; TRBD1 matches 9 bases. Trimming removed 3 bases from V and 4 bases from J; junction bases left unmatched: 3. CDR1 and CDR2 from the germline V gene are KGHSH and LQKENI. This CDR3 region has 14 residues. CDR3: CASSPGQGRETQYF. For the CDR3, the DNA is TGTGCCAGCTCACCGGGACAGGGACGAGAGACCCAGTACTTC.

The rearrangement uses TRBV5-4 and TRBJ2-6; the match to TRBD1 covers 9 bases. Germline V gene data show CDR1 as SGHNT and CDR2 as YYREEE (reference sequence). This CDR3 has 18 amino acids. After removal of 2 bases from V and 1 base from J, the junction contained 7 bases not matched to a gene. The CDR3 DNA follows: TGTGCCAGCAGCTTTTTCGGGACAGGGACATCTGGGGCCAACGTCCTGACTTTC. This gives the protein CASSFFGTGTSGANVLTF.

This clone has just one count. This sequence joins TRBV21-1 and TRBJ1-2; the D call TRBD1 from the table was never checked on the DNA. TRBV21-1 is reported as a pseudogene. This CDR3 has 12 residues. This chain's CDR3 is CASSTGQGGYTF. DNA for the CDR3: TGTGCCAGCAGCACGGGACAGGGTGGCTACACCTTC.

V is TRBV6-5 and J is TRBJ1-5; 8 positions match TRBD1. The CDR3 length is 13 residues. V was clipped by 5 bases and J by 7 bases; unmatched bases: 4. Germline loops: CDR1 MNHEY, CDR2 SVGAGI. CDR3 bases: TGTGCCAGCAGTACACAGGGGGGGCAGCCCCAGCATTTT. Amino acid sequence: CASSTQGGQPQHF.

This chain joins TRBV18 and TRBJ1-4; TRBD1 matches at 8 bases. The ends lost 1 base at V and 3 bases at J; junction bases unmatched: 13. Germline CDR1 and CDR2: KGHSH and LQKENI. The CDR3 totals 19 residues. The CDR3 spells CASSPLSGGASVANEKLFF. The CDR3 bases are TGTGCCAGCTCACCACTTTCAGGGGGCGCGTCCGTGGCTAATGAAAAACTGTTTTTT.

The J gene is TRBJ1-1, the V gene TRBV21-1; no check of the table's D call, TRBD1, against the DNA was made. TRBV21-1 is a pseudogene. The CDR3 runs 16 residues. The chain's CDR3 is CASSKRMGTGWMEAFF. The CDR3 DNA reads TGTGCCAGCAGCAAAAGGATGGGGACAGGGTGGATGGAAGCTTTCTTT.

The chain has TRBV28 and TRBJ2-1, with 10 bases lining up with TRBD2. CDR1 is MDHEN, CDR2 SYDVKM, per germline. The CDR3 runs to 14 residues. J was trimmed by 6 bases and V by 7 bases; bases with no gene match: 6. CDR3 DNA sequence: TGTGCCAGCAAAGCTAGCGGGAGTGTCAATGAGCAGTTCTTC. Residues: CASKASGSVNEQFF.

The chain employs TRBV5-5 and TRBJ1-4; TRBD1 matches at 8 bases. The germline V gene encodes CDR1 SGHKS and CDR2 YYEKEE (reference sequence). V dropped 4 bases and J dropped 8; count of bases not matched to a gene: 10. This CDR3 spans 15 amino acids. The CDR3 DNA follows: TGTGCCAGCAGCCTTAGAGACAGGGGTTTCGAAAAACTGTTTTTT. It translates to CASSLRDRGFEKLFF.

This chain connects TRBV6-2 or TRBV6-3 to TRBJ2-7, with 11 bases lining up with TRBD2. The trim removed 2 bases at V and 3 bases at J, leaving 6 bases unmatched. This CDR3 has 16 amino acids. CDR1 and CDR2 (germline): MNHEY, SVGEGT. CDR3 DNA: TGTGCCAGCAGTTACCCGACCGGGACTAGCGGCTACGAGCAGTACTTC. It translates to CASSYPTGTSGYEQYF.